The source of this T cell receptor (beta chain) is a study of cytomegalovirus exposure and HLA in healthy donors. Whole-study findings and limits: CMV serostatus was the only immune exposure information that was available.

The PCR contained 60 Vbeta and 13 Jbeta primers. TCRdb's copy holds only in-frame clones and misses some; the assay was immunoSEQ multiplex PCR. Counted here are around 150,000 clones, more than 75% occurring once; the ten biggest clones make up more than 0.75%. A remark on this clone: The antigen is undetermined.

Germline values: CDR1 SGHVS, CDR2 FQNEAQ. This CDR3 spans 15 amino acids. The trim removed 5 bases at V and 6 bases at J, leaving 11 bases unmatched. The sequence derives from a girl aged 2 to 10 in good health and CMV-seropositive. The chain uses TRBV7-8 and TRBJ2-3, with 7 bases that match TRBD2. Material: PBMCs. Written as DNA, the CDR3 is TGTGCCAGCAGCCCATCGACTAGCATTTTCGATACGCAGTATTTT. This translates into CASSPSTSIFDTQYF.